The present T cell receptor (delta chain) was sequenced within a study of gamma-delta chains in newborns, infants, children. Study context: Microbial exposure reportedly drives polyclonal innate γδ T cell expansion after birth.

TCRdb reanalysed the reads via CATT. The table shows around 11,000 delta-chain clones, with roughly 8% occurring only once. CDR3 length: 19 amino acids. CDR1 is TSWWSYY and CDR2 is QGS in the germline V gene. Trimming removed 1 base from V and 3 bases from J; junction bases left unmatched: 14. The sample consisted of blood. The TCR sequence derives from a child who was a newborn, infant or young child, either healthy, febrile or measles-vaccinated (not recorded which). The chain uses TRDV1 and TRDJ1; 10 bases agree with TRDD3. TCRdb supplies no J gene; here it was assigned by aligning the nucleotide sequence to germline. CDR3 coding DNA: TGTGCTCTTGGGGAACCGGCGGTTTTAGGGGGATACGTTGCCGATAAACTCATCTTT. As protein: CALGEPAVLGGYVADKLIF.